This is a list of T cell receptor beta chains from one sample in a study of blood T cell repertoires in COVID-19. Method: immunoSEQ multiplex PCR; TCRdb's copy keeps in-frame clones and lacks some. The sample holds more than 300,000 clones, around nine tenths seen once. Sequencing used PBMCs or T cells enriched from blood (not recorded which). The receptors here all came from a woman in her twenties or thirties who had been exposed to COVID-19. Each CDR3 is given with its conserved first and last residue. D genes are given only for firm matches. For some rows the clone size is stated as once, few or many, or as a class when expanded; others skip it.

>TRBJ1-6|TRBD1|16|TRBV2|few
TGTGCCAGCAGAGGTGACAGGGCGGTGTATAATTCACCCCTCCACTTT
CASRGDRAVYNSPLHF
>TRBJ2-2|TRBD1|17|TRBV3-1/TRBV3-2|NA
TGTGCCAGCAGCCCGAGCCTAAGACACAGGGGAACCGGGGAGCTGTTTTTT
CASSPSLRHRGTGELFF
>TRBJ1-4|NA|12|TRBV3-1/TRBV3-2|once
TGTGCCAGCAGCCAGGGAGGAGTTGTCCTGTTTTTT
CASSQGGVVLFF
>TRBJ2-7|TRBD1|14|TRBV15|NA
TGTGCCACCAGCAGGGGACAGAAAAACTACGAGCAGTACTTC
CATSRGQKNYEQYF
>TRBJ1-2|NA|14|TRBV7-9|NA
TGTGCCAGCAGCTTAGTACAGACGAACTATGGCTACACCTTC
CASSLVQTNYGYTF
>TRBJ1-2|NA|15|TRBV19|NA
TGTGCCAGTAGTCCCACCGCGGACTCTAACTATGGCTACACCTTC
CASSPTADSNYGYTF
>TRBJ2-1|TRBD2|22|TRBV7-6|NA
TGTGCCAGCAGCTTAGCGAAGTTATTAATGGCGGCGGGGGGGGCCCCTAACAATGAGCAGTTCTTC
CASSLAKLLMAAGGAPNNEQFF
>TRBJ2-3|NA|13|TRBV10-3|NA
TGTGCCATCCAGGTTACGGGCACAGATACGCAGTATTTT
CAIQVTGTDTQYF
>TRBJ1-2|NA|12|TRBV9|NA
TGTGCCAGCAGCGCCCCAGTCTATGGCTACACCTTC
CASSAPVYGYTF
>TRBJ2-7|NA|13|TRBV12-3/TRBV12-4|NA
TGTGCCAGCAGCCCAGAATTCAGGTACGAGCAGTACTTC
CASSPEFRYEQYF